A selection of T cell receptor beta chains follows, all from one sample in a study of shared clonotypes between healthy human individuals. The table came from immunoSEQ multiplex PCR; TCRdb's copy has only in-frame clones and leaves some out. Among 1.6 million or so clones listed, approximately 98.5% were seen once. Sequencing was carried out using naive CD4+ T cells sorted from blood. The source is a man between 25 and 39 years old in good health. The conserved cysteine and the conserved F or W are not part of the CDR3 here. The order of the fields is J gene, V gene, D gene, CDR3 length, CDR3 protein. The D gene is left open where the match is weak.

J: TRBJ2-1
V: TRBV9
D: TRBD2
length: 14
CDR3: ASSVDLAGVLNEQF

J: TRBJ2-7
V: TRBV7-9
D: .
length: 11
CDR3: ASSLGEGNEQY

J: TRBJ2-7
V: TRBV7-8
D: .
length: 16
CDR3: ASSLGGSTGSFSYEQY

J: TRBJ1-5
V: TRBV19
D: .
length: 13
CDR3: ASSRNYWGNQPQH

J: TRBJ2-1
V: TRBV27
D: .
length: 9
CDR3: ASSFLNEQF

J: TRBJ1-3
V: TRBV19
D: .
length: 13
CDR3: ASSIQGFPGNTIY

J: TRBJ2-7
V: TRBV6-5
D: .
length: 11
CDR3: ASSYPPSYEQY

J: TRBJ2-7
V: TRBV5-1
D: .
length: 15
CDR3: ASSPEEVRLPKYEQY

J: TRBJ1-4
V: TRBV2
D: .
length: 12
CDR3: ASSEEAPHEKLF

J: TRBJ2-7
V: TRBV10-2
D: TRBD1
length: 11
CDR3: AAGPGQGGEQY

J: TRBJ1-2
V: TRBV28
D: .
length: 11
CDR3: ASSPGPGYGYT

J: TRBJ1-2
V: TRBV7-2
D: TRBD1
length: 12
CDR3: ASSLIGQGYGYT

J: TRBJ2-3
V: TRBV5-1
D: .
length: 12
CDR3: ASSLETSWDTQY

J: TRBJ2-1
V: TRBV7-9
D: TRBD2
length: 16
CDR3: ASSPYTGTTRDDNEQF

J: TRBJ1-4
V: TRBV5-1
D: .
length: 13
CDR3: ASSSPGLLNEKLF

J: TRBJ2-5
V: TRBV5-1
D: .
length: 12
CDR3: ASSLGQSEETQY

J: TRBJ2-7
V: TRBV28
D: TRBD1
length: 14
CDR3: ASSSYRDRGAYEQY

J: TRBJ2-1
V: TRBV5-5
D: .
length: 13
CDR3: ASSIGRGSYNEQF

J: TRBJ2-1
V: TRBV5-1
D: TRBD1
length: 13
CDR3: ASSSRQGAFNEQF

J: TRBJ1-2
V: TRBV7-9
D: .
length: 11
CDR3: ASSHNTNYGYT

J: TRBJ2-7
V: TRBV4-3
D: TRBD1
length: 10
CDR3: ASSLQGGEQY

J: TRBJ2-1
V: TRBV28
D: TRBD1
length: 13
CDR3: ASTYGDRDHNEQF

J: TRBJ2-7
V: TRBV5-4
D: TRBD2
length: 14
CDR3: ASRPGTSGLLGEQY

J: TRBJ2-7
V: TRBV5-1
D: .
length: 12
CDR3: ASSLTGPPYEQY

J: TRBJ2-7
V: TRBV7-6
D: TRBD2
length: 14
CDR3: ASSPGVGDYSYEQY

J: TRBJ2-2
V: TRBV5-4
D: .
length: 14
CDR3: ASSLGGRVGTGELF

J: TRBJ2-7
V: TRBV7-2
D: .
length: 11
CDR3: ASSLAGSYEQY

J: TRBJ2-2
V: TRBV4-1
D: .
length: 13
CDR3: ASSQDRADTGELF

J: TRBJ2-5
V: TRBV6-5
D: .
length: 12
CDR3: ASSYSSGQETQY

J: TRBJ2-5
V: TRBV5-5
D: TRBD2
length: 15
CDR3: ASSPPRGLAEQETQY

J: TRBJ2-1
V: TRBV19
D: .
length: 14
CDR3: ASSTPLRSSYNEQF

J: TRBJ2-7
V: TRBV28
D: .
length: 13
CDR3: ASSLAPAPAYEQY

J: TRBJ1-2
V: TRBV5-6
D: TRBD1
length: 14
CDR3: ASSFGDRDLIYGYT

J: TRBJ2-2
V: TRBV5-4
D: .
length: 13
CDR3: ASSFGTANTGELF

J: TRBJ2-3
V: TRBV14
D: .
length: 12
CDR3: ASSLRGGADTQY

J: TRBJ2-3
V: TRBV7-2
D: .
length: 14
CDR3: ASSLVGRPSTDTQY

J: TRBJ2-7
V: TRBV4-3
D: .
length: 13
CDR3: ASSQYLGAPYEQY

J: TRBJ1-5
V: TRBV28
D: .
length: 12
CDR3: ASSLFEPNQPQH

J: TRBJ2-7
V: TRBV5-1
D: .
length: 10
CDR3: ASSLPSYEQY

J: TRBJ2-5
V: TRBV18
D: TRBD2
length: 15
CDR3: ASSPSLGLAVQETQY